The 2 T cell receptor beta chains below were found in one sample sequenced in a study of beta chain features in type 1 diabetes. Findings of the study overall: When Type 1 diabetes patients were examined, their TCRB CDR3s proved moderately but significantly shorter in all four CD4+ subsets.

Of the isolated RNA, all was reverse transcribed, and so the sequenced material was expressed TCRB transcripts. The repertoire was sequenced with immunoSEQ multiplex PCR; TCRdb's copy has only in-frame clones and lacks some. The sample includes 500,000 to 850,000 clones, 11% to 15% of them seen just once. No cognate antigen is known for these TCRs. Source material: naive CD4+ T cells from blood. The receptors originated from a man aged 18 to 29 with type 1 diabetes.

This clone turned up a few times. The CDR3, as DNA: TGTGCCAGCAGTTTGTTGAGGAACACCGGGGAGCTGTTTTTT. It translates to CASSLLRNTGELFF. The gene calls are TRBV28 and TRBJ2-2; D uncertain. The CDR3 is 14 residues long. Germline values: CDR1 MDHEN, CDR2 SYDVKM. V lost 3 bases to trimming and J lost 1 base, with 6 bases between them.

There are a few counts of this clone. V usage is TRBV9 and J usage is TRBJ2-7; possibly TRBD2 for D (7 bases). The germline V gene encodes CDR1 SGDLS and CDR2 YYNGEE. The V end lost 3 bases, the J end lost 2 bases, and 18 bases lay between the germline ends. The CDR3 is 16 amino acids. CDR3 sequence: CASSADKGGNPYEQYF. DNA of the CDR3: TGTGCCAGCAGCGCAGACAAGGGGGGGAATCCCTACGAGCAGTACTTC.